This T cell receptor (beta chain) comes out of a study of T cell repertoires in cytomegalovirus infection. A single record per CDR3 protein comes from TCRdb applying MiXCR to the reads. The sample lists about 300,000 distinct CDR3 sequences, approximately 10% occurring once. The V gene lost 7 bases and the J gene lost 4 bases, with 14 bases spanning the gap. The CDR3 has 13 amino acids. Looked up from germline, CDR1 is SQVTM and CDR2 is ANQGSEA. Sequencing input: PBMCs. This clonotype was sampled from a human donor in good health (CMV status not recorded). Some clones in this sample may be carry-over from other donors' samples. This rearrangement joins TRBV29-1 to TRBJ1-5; tentative D call: TRBD1 (5 bases). CDR3: CSAGDSKNQPQHF. The CDR3 DNA follows: TGCAGCGCCGGAGACAGTAAAAATCAGCCCCAGCATTTT.